These T cell receptor beta chains were read from a single sample in a study of blood T cell repertoires in COVID-19. The protocol was immunoSEQ multiplex PCR, while the TCRdb copy is restricted to in-frame clones and leaves out a portion. The sample records about 200,000 clones, just under 85% being singletons. The material sequenced was peripheral blood. The receptors derive from a human donor with acute or convalescent COVID-19. The donor label of this sample is uncertain. Both conserved end residues are part of each CDR3.

V gene: TRBV27
CDR3 length: 13
CDR3 protein: CASSHGGQDTQYF

V gene: TRBV27
CDR3 length: 15
CDR3 protein: CASTPGTGVNSPLHF

V gene: TRBV6-5
CDR3 length: 13
CDR3 protein: CASSSGRNQPQHF

V gene: TRBV15
CDR3 length: 15
CDR3 protein: CATSTGRRWDSEQFF

V gene: TRBV4-1
CDR3 length: 16
CDR3 protein: CASSQNPGGVAETQYF

V gene: TRBV9
CDR3 length: 17
CDR3 protein: CASSVAGQVGSGNTIYF

V gene: TRBV15
CDR3 length: 17
CDR3 protein: CATSRAHSGSSYNEQFF

V gene: TRBV28
CDR3 length: 14
CDR3 protein: CASNNPGQNSPLHF

V gene: TRBV19
CDR3 length: 15
CDR3 protein: CASSMGQGYNSPLHF

V gene: TRBV27
CDR3 length: 16
CDR3 protein: CASSFGTSPHPGELFF

V gene: TRBV7-9
CDR3 length: 13
CDR3 protein: CASSPVTGETQYF

V gene: TRBV6-6
CDR3 length: 15
CDR3 protein: CASSALGGEVQPQHF

V gene: TRBV7-2
CDR3 length: 16
CDR3 protein: CASSLEGTTPLTEQYF

V gene: TRBV7-2
CDR3 length: 15
CDR3 protein: CASSLDGGAYNEQFF

V gene: TRBV11-2
CDR3 length: 15
CDR3 protein: CASSLDAGRRTEAFF

V gene: TRBV4-1
CDR3 length: 16
CDR3 protein: CASSQGTGEVKNIQYF

V gene: TRBV6-6
CDR3 length: 15
CDR3 protein: CASSYGQALAETQYF

V gene: TRBV19
CDR3 length: 14
CDR3 protein: CASSIVEVGQPQHF

V gene: TRBV7-8
CDR3 length: 15
CDR3 protein: CASSPLPSGRIKQFF

V gene: TRBV19
CDR3 length: 13
CDR3 protein: CASRTGGADTQYF

V gene: TRBV10-3
CDR3 length: 14
CDR3 protein: CAIRRTGDNSPLHF

V gene: TRBV10-3
CDR3 length: 12
CDR3 protein: CASFSGDHGYTF

V gene: TRBV5-4
CDR3 length: 17
CDR3 protein: CASSTQSSEGLADTQYF

V gene: TRBV6-2/TRBV6-3
CDR3 length: 15
CDR3 protein: CASSGTTGAPNEQFF

V gene: TRBV4-3
CDR3 length: 18
CDR3 protein: CASSQERGGSVEAQPQHF

V gene: TRBV6-5
CDR3 length: 13
CDR3 protein: CASWTSSYNEQFF

V gene: TRBV27
CDR3 length: 14
CDR3 protein: CASSLKIPPSGYTF

V gene: TRBV6-1
CDR3 length: 16
CDR3 protein: CASSEASAGRNYGYTF

V gene: TRBV29-1
CDR3 length: 13
CDR3 protein: CSVEVVASYGYTF

V gene: TRBV6-6
CDR3 length: 14
CDR3 protein: CASRMGQGIGEQYF

V gene: TRBV5-1
CDR3 length: 15
CDR3 protein: CASSFGQGVADTQYF

V gene: TRBV30
CDR3 length: 16
CDR3 protein: CAWFTRGRGVRYGYTF

V gene: TRBV27
CDR3 length: 15
CDR3 protein: CASSEMGLASETQYF

V gene: TRBV6-2/TRBV6-3
CDR3 length: 16
CDR3 protein: CASSPRTSGRTDTQYF

V gene: TRBV7-2
CDR3 length: 15
CDR3 protein: CASSLTGWENTEAFF

V gene: TRBV2
CDR3 length: 13
CDR3 protein: CASSGTGRQPQHF

V gene: TRBV7-2
CDR3 length: 14
CDR3 protein: CASSLDGGNNEQFF

V gene: TRBV27
CDR3 length: 16
CDR3 protein: CASIPPDRESNQPQHF

V gene: TRBV7-9
CDR3 length: 14
CDR3 protein: CASSTAGQFYGYTF

V gene: TRBV12-3/TRBV12-4
CDR3 length: 12
CDR3 protein: CASTVDSYGYTF

V gene: TRBV6-6
CDR3 length: 14
CDR3 protein: CASSAGTSRNEQFF

V gene: TRBV24-1
CDR3 length: 17
CDR3 protein: CATSEAGTGVGANVLTF

V gene: TRBV28
CDR3 length: 15
CDR3 protein: CASNLGGSVLFGYTF

V gene: TRBV9
CDR3 length: 13
CDR3 protein: CASSVVEQGKAFF

V gene: TRBV7-9
CDR3 length: 17
CDR3 protein: CASSRWGSGRNTGELFF

V gene: TRBV5-1
CDR3 length: 14
CDR3 protein: CASSSVGQGTEAFF